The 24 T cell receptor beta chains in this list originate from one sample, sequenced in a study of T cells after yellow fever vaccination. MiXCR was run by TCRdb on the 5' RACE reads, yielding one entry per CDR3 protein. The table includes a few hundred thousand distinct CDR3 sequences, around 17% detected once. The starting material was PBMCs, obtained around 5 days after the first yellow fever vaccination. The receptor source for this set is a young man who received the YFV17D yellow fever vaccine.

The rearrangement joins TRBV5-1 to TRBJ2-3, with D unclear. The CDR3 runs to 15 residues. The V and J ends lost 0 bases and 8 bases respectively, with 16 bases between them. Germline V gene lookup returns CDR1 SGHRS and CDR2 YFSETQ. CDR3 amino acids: CASSLEFVPGVTQYF. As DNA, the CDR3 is TGCGCCAGCAGCTTGGAGTTTGTTCCCGGAGTTACGCAGTATTTT.

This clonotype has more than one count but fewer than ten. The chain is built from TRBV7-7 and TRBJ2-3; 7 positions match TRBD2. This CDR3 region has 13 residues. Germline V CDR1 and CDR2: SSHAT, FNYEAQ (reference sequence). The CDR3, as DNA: TGTGCTAGCGCAGGAGCGGGGTCTGATACGCAGTATTTT. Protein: CASAGAGSDTQYF.

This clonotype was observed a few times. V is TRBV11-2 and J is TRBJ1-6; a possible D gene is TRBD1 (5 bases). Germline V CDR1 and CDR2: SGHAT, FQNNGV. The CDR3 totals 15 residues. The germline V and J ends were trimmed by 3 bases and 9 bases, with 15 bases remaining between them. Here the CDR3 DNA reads TGTGCCAGCAGCTTTCAGGGAGTCGATGGTTCACCCCTCCACTTT. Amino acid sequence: CASSFQGVDGSPLHF.

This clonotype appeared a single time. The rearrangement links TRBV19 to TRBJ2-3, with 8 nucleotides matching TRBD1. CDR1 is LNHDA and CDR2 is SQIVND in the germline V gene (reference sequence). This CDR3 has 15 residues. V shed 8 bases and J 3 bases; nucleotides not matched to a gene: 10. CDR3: CASELTGGATDTQYF. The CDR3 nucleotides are TGTGCCAGTGAGCTCACAGGGGGAGCGACAGATACGCAGTATTTT.

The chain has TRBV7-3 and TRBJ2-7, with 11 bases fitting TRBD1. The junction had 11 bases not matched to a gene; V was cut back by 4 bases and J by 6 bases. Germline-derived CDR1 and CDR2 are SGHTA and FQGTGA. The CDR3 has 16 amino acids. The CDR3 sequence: CASSSAPGQGVVEQYV. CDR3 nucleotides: TGTGCCAGCAGCTCCGCCCCGGGACAGGGGGTTGTCGAGCAGTACGTC.

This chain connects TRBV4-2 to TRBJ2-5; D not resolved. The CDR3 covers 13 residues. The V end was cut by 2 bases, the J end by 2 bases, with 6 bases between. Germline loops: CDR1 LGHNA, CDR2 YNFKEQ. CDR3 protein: CASSQNHQETQYF. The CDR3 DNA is TGTGCCAGCAGCCAAAACCATCAAGAGACCCAGTACTTC.

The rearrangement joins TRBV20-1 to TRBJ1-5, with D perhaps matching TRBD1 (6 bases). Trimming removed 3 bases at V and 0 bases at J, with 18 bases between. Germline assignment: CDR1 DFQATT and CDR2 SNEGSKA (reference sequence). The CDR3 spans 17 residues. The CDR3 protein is CSASWVPGADSNQPQHF. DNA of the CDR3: TGCAGTGCTAGTTGGGTGCCGGGGGCGGATAGCAATCAGCCCCAGCATTTT.

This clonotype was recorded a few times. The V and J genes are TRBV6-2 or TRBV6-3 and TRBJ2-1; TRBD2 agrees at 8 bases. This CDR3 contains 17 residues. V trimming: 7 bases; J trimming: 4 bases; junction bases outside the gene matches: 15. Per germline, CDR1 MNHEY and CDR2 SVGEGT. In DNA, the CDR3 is TGTGCCAGCACTACGGTGGCTAGCGGGCGTGGATACAATGAGCAGTTCTTC. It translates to CASTTVASGRGYNEQFF.

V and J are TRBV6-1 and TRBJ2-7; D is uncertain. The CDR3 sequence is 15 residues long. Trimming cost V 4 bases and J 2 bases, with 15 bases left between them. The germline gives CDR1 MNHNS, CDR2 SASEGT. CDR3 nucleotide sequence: TGTGCCAGCAGTGTGAACGGCCCCCCTACCTACGAGCAGTACTTC. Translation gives CASSVNGPPTYEQYF.

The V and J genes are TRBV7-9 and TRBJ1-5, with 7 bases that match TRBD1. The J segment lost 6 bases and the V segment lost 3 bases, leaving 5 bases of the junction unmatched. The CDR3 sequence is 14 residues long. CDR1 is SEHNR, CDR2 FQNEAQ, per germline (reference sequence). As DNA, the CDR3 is TGTGCCAGCAGCTTGGGCAGGGGGTCTCAGCCCCAGCATTTT. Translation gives CASSLGRGSQPQHF.

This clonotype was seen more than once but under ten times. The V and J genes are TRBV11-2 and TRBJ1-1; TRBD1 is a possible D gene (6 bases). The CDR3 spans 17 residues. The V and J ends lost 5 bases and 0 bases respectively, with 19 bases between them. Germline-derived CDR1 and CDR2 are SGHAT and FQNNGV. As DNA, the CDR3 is TGTGCCAGCAGCCCCCTTATAGCCGGACAGCTGAACACTGAAGCTTTCTTT. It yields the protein CASSPLIAGQLNTEAFF.

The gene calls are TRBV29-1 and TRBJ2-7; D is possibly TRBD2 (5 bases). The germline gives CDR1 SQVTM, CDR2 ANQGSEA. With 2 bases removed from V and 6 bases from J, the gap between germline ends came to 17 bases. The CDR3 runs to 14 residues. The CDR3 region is CSVELTGIGREQYF. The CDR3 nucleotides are TGCAGCGTTGAATTAACGGGGATTGGACGCGAGCAGTACTTC.

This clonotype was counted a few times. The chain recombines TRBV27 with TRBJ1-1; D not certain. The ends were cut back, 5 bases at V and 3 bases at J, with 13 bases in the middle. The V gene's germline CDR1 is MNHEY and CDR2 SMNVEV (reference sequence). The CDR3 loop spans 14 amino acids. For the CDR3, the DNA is TGTGCCAGCAGTCTCCCGGGTCTGTACACTGAAGCTTTCTTT. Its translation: CASSLPGLYTEAFF.

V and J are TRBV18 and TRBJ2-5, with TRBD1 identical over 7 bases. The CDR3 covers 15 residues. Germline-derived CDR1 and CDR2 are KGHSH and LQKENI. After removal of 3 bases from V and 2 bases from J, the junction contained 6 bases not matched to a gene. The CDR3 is CASSPFRTGQETQYF. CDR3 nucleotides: TGTGCCAGCTCACCTTTCCGGACAGGTCAAGAGACCCAGTACTTC.

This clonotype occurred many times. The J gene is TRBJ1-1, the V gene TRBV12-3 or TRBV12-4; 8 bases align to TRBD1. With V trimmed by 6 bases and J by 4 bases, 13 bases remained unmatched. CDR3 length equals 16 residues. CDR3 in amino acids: CASSLGQGAGGTEAFF. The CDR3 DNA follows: TGTGCCAGCAGCCTAGGGCAGGGGGCTGGGGGCACTGAAGCTTTCTTT.

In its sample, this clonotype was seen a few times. CDR3 residues: CASSMTGPAANEKLFF. CDR3 bases: TGTGCCAGCAGCATGACAGGACCTGCTGCTAATGAAAAACTGTTTTTT. The chain combines TRBV7-9 with TRBJ1-4, with D possibly matching TRBD1 (6 bases). The V gene's germline CDR1 is SEHNR and CDR2 FQNEAQ (reference sequence). The CDR3 is made up of 16 amino acids. The V and J ends lost 5 bases and 3 bases respectively, with 16 bases between them. Based on the CDR3 plus reference TRBV7-9 and TRBJ1-4, the full variable domain is DTGVSQNPRHKITKRGQNVTFRCDPISEHNRLYWYRQTLGQGPEFLTYFQNEAQLEKSRLLSDRFSAERPKGSFSTLEIQRTEQGDSAMYLCASSMTGPAANEKLFFGSGTQLSVL.

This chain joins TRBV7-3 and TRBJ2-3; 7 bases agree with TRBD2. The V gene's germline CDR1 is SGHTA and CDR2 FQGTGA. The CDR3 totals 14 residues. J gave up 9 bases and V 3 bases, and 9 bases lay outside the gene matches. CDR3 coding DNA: TGTGCCAGCAGCTTGGGGGGACGCGGGGGAACGCAGTATTTT. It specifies CASSLGGRGGTQYF.

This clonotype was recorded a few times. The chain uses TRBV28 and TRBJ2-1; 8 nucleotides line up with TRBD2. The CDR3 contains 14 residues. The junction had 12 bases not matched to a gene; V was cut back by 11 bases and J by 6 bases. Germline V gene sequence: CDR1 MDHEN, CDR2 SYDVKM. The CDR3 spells CAGHPGGNSNEQFF. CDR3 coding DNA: TGTGCCGGCCACCCGGGGGGGAATTCCAATGAGCAGTTCTTC.

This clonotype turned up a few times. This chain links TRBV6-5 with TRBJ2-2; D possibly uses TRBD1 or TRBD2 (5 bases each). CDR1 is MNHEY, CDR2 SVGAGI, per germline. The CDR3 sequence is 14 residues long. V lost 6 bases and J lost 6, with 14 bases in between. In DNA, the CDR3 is TGTGCCAGCAGGTTAATAGGGACGGCCGGGGAGCTGTTTTTT. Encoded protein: CASRLIGTAGELFF.

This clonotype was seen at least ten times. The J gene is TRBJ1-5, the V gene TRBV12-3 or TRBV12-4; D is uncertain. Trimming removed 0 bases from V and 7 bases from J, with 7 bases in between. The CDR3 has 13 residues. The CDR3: CASSLAAEQPQHF. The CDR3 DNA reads TGTGCCAGCAGTTTAGCGGCGGAACAGCCCCAGCATTTT.

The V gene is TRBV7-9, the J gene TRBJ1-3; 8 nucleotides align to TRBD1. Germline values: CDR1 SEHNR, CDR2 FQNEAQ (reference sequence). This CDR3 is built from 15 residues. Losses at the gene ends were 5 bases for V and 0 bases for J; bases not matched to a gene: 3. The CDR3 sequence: CASSHRGTSGNTIYF. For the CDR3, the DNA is TGTGCCAGCAGCCACAGGGGGACCTCTGGAAACACCATATATTTT.

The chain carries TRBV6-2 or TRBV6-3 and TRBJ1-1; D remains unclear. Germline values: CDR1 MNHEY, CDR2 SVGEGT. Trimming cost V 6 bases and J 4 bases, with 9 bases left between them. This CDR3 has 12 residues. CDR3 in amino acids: CASSVGVTEAFF. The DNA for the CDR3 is TGTGCCAGCAGCGTCGGAGTCACTGAAGCTTTCTTT.

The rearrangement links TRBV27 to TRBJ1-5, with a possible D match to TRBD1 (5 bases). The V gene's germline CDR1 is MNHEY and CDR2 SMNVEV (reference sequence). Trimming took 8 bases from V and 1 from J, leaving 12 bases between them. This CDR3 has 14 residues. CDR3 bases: TGTGCCAGCGCTCCAGGGCAGAGCAATCAGCCCCAGCATTTT. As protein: CASAPGQSNQPQHF.

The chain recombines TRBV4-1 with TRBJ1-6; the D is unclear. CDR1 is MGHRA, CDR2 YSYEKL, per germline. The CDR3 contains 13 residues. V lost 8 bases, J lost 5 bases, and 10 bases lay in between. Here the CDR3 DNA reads TGCGCCAGCGGGAGGCTGAATAATTCACCCCTCCACTTT. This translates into CASGRLNNSPLHF.